This T cell receptor (beta chain) is drawn from a study of T cells in Graves' hyperthyroidism and ophthalmopathy. Study-level points and caveats: Blood held most thyroid clonotypes expanded above 0.001 frequency.

Absence of ophthalmopathy progression within 18 months defined stable Graves' hyperthyroidism. The diagnoses drew upon clinical symptoms, serum thyroxine and TRAb, thyroid ultrasound and orbital computed tomography. Germline lookup yields CDR1 LGHDT and CDR2 YNNKEL (reference sequence). J was trimmed by 6 bases and V by 6 bases; bases with no gene match: 6. The CDR3 covers 14 residues. RNA transcripts served as the template for amplifying TCR beta CDR3 regions. Researchers ran a first-round RT-PCR on the TCR CDR3 using the HTBI primer set. TCRdb passed the multiplex PCR reads through MiXCR, listing each CDR3 protein once. The table has about 300,000 distinct CDR3 sequences, roughly 13% seen once. This clonotype occurred a few times. Its antigen remains unidentified.

The chain couples TRBV3-1 to TRBJ2-7, with 12 bases matching TRBD2. Material: blood. This clonotype was sampled from a woman aged 40 to 50 with Graves' hyperthyroidism. In DNA, the CDR3 is TGTGCCAGCAGTCCAAGACTAGCGGGAGTCGAGCAGTACTTC. It codes for CASSPRLAGVEQYF.